Shown below are 26 T cell receptor beta chains from a single sample sequenced in a study of CD8 T cells in ankylosing spondylitis. TCRdb reanalysed the 5' RACE reads using MiXCR and keeps one entry per CDR3 protein. Of nearly 350,000 distinct CDR3 sequences in the sample, roughly 15% were seen once. The sample taken for sequencing was blood, either unsorted or a sorted T cell fraction (not recorded which). Every receptor here comes from a male donor with ankylosing spondylitis or in good health (not recorded which).

In its sample, this clonotype was seen many times. The chain has TRBV29-1 and TRBJ1-1; D might be TRBD1 (5 bases). V was cut by 4 bases and J by 4 bases, with 19 bases left in between. This CDR3 contains 15 residues. Germline CDR1 and CDR2: SQVTM and ANQGSEA. CDR3 DNA sequence: TGCAGCGTTGGAGGGGTAGAGGGAAAGGGCACTGAAGCTTTCTTT. It encodes CSVGGVEGKGTEAFF.

This clonotype was detected many times. J is TRBJ1-5 and V is TRBV10-3; a weak D match, TRBD1 (6 bases). The ends were cut back, 2 bases at V and 0 bases at J, with 11 bases in the middle. CDR3 length: 16 residues. Germline V gene lookup returns CDR1 ENHRY and CDR2 SYGVKD. CDR3 amino acids: CAISEGQPYSNQPQHF. The CDR3 DNA reads as TGTGCCATCAGTGAGGGACAGCCTTATAGCAATCAGCCCCAGCATTTT.

The chain links TRBV12-3 or TRBV12-4 to TRBJ2-3, with TRBD2 matching 9 bases. The CDR3 extends over 14 amino acids. The ends lost 2 bases at V and 6 bases at J; junction bases unmatched: 3. The CDR3 DNA follows: TGTGCCAGCAGTTTAAGGCGGGGGGGGGATACGCAGTATTTT. Protein product: CASSLRRGGDTQYF.

The chain employs TRBV6-1 and TRBJ1-1; D may be TRBD1 (5 bases). V lost 8 bases to trimming and J lost 4 bases, with 17 bases between them. Germline assignment: CDR1 MNHNS and CDR2 SASEGT. The CDR3 spans 14 residues. CDR3 amino acids: CASRPGRMATEAFF. CDR3 in DNA: TGTGCCAGCCGCCCAGGGAGGATGGCCACTGAAGCTTTCTTT.

This clonotype was seen a few times. This sequence joins TRBV5-1 and TRBJ1-2; the match to TRBD1 covers 8 bases. The germline gives CDR1 SGHRS, CDR2 YFSETQ. V dropped 5 bases and J dropped 4; count of bases not matched to a gene: 10. The CDR3 is 15 residues long. The CDR3 region has the DNA TGCGCCAGCAGACCCGGACAGGGAGCCCCCTATGGCTACACCTTC. It translates to CASRPGQGAPYGYTF.

In its sample, this clonotype was seen many times. The chain joins TRBV5-1 to TRBJ2-2; 8 positions match TRBD1. J gave up 7 bases and V 3 bases, and 8 bases lay outside the gene matches. The germline V gene encodes CDR1 SGHRS and CDR2 YFSETQ. The CDR3 has 15 residues. CDR3 in amino acids: CASSSDRGGSGELFF. DNA of the CDR3: TGCGCCAGCAGCTCAGACAGGGGCGGCAGCGGGGAGCTGTTTTTT.

V and J are TRBV5-6 and TRBJ1-6, with D maybe TRBD1 (5 bases). V was pared by 3 bases and J by 10 bases, with 11 bases between. The CDR3 contains 13 residues. Germline CDR1 SGHDT, CDR2 YYEEEE. The CDR3 sequence is CASSSPGQSPLHF. CDR3 bases: TGTGCCAGCAGCTCTCCGGGGCAATCACCCCTCCACTTT.

The rearrangement links TRBV11-2 to TRBJ1-1; the D is unclear. The CDR3 is 12 amino acids. Germline V gene lookup returns CDR1 SGHAT and CDR2 FQNNGV. Trimming stripped 3 bases from V and 8 bases from J, with 10 bases between. The CDR3 sequence is CASSLRAEEAFF. CDR3 in DNA: TGTGCCAGCAGCTTGCGCGCGGAGGAAGCTTTCTTT.

This clonotype was seen a few times. This chain connects TRBV4-1 to TRBJ2-5, with 10 bases that match TRBD2. J lost 2 bases, V lost 4 bases, and 13 bases had no gene match. This CDR3 has 18 amino acids. The germline V gene has CDR1 MGHRA and CDR2 YSYEKL. CDR3 sequence: CASSPRGMSGRVQETQYF. DNA of the CDR3: TGCGCCAGCAGCCCCCGTGGCATGAGCGGGAGGGTTCAAGAGACCCAGTACTTC.

J is TRBJ1-5 and V is TRBV2, with 7 bases aligning to TRBD1. There are 14 residues in the CDR3. Germline lookup yields CDR1 SNHLY and CDR2 FYNNEI. V gave up 11 bases and J gave up 4 bases; unmatched junction bases: 11. In DNA form, the CDR3 reads TGTGCCGGTGCGCGGGCAGGGGGAAATCAGCCCCAGCATTTT. As protein: CAGARAGGNQPQHF.

The chain combines TRBV3-1 with TRBJ2-7; TRBD2 matches 7 bases. V trimming: 3 bases; J trimming: 4 bases; junction bases outside the gene matches: 6. Germline V CDR1 and CDR2: LGHDT, YNNKEL (reference sequence). This CDR3 comprises 14 residues. DNA for the CDR3: TGTGCCAGCAGCCAGGGGGGAGGGCCGTACGAGCAGTACTTC. Amino acids: CASSQGGGPYEQYF.

The chain has TRBV6-1 and TRBJ2-3; 16 bases fit TRBD2. CDR1 is MNHNS, CDR2 SASEGT, per germline. The CDR3 is 16 residues long. V dropped 7 bases and J dropped 2; count of bases not matched to a gene: 3. This CDR3 is CASTGTSGRVTDTQYF. CDR3 DNA sequence: TGTGCCAGCACCGGGACTAGCGGGAGGGTCACAGATACGCAGTATTTT.

V and J are TRBV20-1 and TRBJ1-4; D is undetermined. Per germline, CDR1 DFQATT and CDR2 SNEGSKA (reference sequence). This CDR3 region has 14 residues. Trimming took off 5 bases at V and 0 bases at J, with 10 bases between the two ends. CDR3 loop: CSASPPATNEKLFF. CDR3 bases: TGCAGTGCTTCCCCCCCTGCAACTAATGAAAAACTGTTTTTT.

The chain carries TRBV5-1 and TRBJ2-7; TRBD2 matches at 12 bases. After removal of 4 bases from V and 2 bases from J, the junction contained 10 bases not matched to a gene. The CDR3 has 17 residues. Germline V gene lookup returns CDR1 SGHRS and CDR2 YFSETQ. The CDR3 region is CASSAQTSGSAPYEQYF. CDR3 bases: TGCGCCAGCAGCGCTCAGACTAGCGGGAGCGCACCCTACGAGCAGTACTTC.

In this sample, this clonotype turned up a few times. The rearrangement links TRBV3-1 to TRBJ2-3; unclear D gene. V dropped 0 bases and J dropped 1 base, with 14 bases sitting between them. The CDR3 runs 17 residues. CDR1 is LGHDT, CDR2 YNNKEL, per germline (reference sequence). The DNA for the CDR3 is TGTGCCAGCAGCCAAGAAAGGTTCCGACGGGGCACAGATACGCAGTATTTT. Protein product: CASSQERFRRGTDTQYF.

This clonotype came up a few times. The J gene is TRBJ1-6, the V gene TRBV7-9; D ambiguous. CDR1 is SEHNR, CDR2 FQNEAQ, per germline (reference sequence). The V gene lost 0 bases and the J gene lost 7 bases, with 4 bases spanning the gap. The CDR3 covers 13 residues. CDR3 protein: CASSLAVNSPLHF. The CDR3 nucleotides read TGTGCCAGCAGCTTAGCCGTCAATTCACCCCTCCACTTT.

The chain joins TRBV7-7 to TRBJ2-7; D unresolved. Germline V gene sequence: CDR1 SSHAT, CDR2 FNYEAQ (reference sequence). The CDR3 totals 14 residues. Trimming removed 0 bases from V and 4 bases from J, with 10 bases in between. CDR3: CASSLAGDGYEQYF. CDR3 coding DNA: TGTGCCAGCAGCTTAGCTGGGGATGGTTACGAGCAGTACTTC.

The table lists this clonotype with a few counts. The V call is TRBV18, the J call TRBJ1-4; 7 bases align to TRBD1. This CDR3 is 14 amino acids long. Germline V gene lookup returns CDR1 KGHSH and CDR2 LQKENI. J was trimmed by 7 bases and V by 3 bases; bases with no gene match: 5. Here the CDR3 DNA reads TGTGCCAGCTCACCTCGGACAGGTCTTGAAAAACTGTTTTTT. This gives the protein CASSPRTGLEKLFF.

The rearrangement uses TRBV20-1 and TRBJ2-3; 9 bases are shared with TRBD2. Trimming cost V 1 base and J 9 bases; bases outside gene matches: 8. The CDR3 has 14 residues. The germline CDR1 and CDR2 sequences are DFQATT and SNEGSKA (reference sequence). The CDR3, as DNA: TGCAGTGCTAGAGGGGGGTTGAGCGGGGGGACGCAGTATTTT. Translation: CSARGGLSGGTQYF.

This clonotype was counted at least ten times. This sequence joins TRBV20-1 and TRBJ1-5; 9 bases agree with TRBD1. CDR3 length: 16 residues. Trimming at V came to 6 bases and at J to 2 bases, leaving 11 bases not matched to a gene. Germline loops: CDR1 DFQATT, CDR2 SNEGSKA (reference sequence). The CDR3 DNA reads TGCAGTGCCGCTGGGACAGGGAGAAAGGGCAATCAGCCCCAGCATTTT. Protein sequence: CSAAGTGRKGNQPQHF.

This chain connects TRBV10-3 to TRBJ2-1, with 8 bases aligning to TRBD2. CDR1 is ENHRY and CDR2 is SYGVKD in the germline V gene. With V trimmed by 8 bases and J by 3 bases, 6 bases remained unmatched. The CDR3 has 14 amino acids. The CDR3 bases are TGTGCCATCTCTGCGGGAGGAATCTACAATGAGCAGTTCTTC. Translation: CAISAGGIYNEQFF.

This clonotype was detected ten times or more. This chain joins TRBV5-6 and TRBJ2-1; D is unclear. The CDR3 has 17 amino acids. Between the trimmed V and J ends, which lost 1 base and 0 bases, there was a span of 14 bases. Germline assignment: CDR1 SGHDT and CDR2 YYEEEE. The CDR3 loop is CASSLPGRRSSYNEQFF. The CDR3 bases are TGTGCCAGCAGCTTGCCTGGACGGCGAAGCTCCTACAATGAGCAGTTCTTC.

The rearrangement links TRBV6-1 to TRBJ1-2; 8 nucleotides match TRBD1. V dropped 6 bases and J dropped 1; count of bases not matched to a gene: 4. The length of the CDR3 is 14 residues. Germline CDR1 and CDR2: MNHNS and SASEGT. CDR3 protein: CASRAGQGNYGYTF. DNA of the CDR3: TGTGCCAGCAGGGCAGGACAGGGTAACTATGGCTACACCTTC.

This clonotype was observed at least ten times. The chain combines TRBV29-1 with TRBJ2-7; either TRBD1 or TRBD2 may fit D (6 bases each). The CDR3 contains 16 residues. CDR1 is SQVTM and CDR2 is ANQGSEA in the germline V gene. V gave up 0 bases and J gave up 1 base, with 16 bases separating them. The chain's CDR3 is CSVEDVGGKSSYEQYF. DNA for the CDR3: TGCAGCGTTGAAGACGTAGGGGGGAAAAGTTCCTACGAGCAGTACTTC.

This clonotype showed up many times. CDR3 DNA sequence: TGCGCCAGCAGCCAAGACCGAAACTCTGGAAACACCATATATTTT. It encodes CASSQDRNSGNTIYF. The chain is built from TRBV4-1 and TRBJ1-3; unclear D gene. This CDR3 spans 15 amino acids. Trimming removed 0 bases at V and 0 bases at J, with 6 bases between. In germline, CDR1 is MGHRA, CDR2 YSYEKL.

The rearrangement joins TRBV12-3 or TRBV12-4 to TRBJ2-5; tentatively, D is TRBD1 (7 bases). This CDR3 spans 13 amino acids. Trimming took off 8 bases at V and 5 bases at J, with 15 bases between the two ends. DNA of the CDR3: TGTGCCAGCCAGGGGGAGGTCGGGGAGACCCAGTACTTC. Translated: CASQGEVGETQYF.